The entry below gives a single T cell receptor beta chain sequence along with its context. This entry is derived from a study of technical replicates of blood from several donors. CDR3 length: 18 amino acids. Germline V gene data show CDR1 as PRHDT and CDR2 as FYEKMQ (reference sequence). Trimming removed 1 base from V and 0 bases from J, with 13 bases in between. Assay: immunoSEQ multiplex PCR; the TCRdb copy retains only in-frame clones and omits some. The profile shows around 98,000 clones, about 94% of them singletons. Sequenced material: T cells isolated from PBMCs. The TCR originated in a human donor in good health. The chain is built from TRBV13 and TRBJ2-6, with a weak D call TRBD1 (6 bases). The CDR3 loop reads CASSLAGVTSSGANVLTF. As DNA, the CDR3 is TGTGCCAGCAGCTTAGCAGGGGTTACCAGCTCTGGGGCCAACGTCCTGACTTTC.